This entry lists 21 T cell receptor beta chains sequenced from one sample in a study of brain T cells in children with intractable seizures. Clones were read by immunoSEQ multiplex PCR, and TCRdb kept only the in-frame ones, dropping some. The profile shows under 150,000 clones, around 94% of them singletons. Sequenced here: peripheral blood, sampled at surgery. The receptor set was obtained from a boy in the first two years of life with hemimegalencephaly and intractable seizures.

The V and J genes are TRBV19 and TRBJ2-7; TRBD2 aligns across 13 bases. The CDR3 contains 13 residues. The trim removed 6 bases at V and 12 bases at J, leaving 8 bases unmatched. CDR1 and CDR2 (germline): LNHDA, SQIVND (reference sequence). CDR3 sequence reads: CASRGTSGTPTYF. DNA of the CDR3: TGTGCCAGTAGAGGGACTAGCGGGACCCCTACGTACTTC.

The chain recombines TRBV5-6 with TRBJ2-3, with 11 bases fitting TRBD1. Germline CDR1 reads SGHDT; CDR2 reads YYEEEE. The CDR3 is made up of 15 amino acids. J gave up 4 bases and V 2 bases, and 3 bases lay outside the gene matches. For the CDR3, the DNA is TGTGCCAGCAGCTTCGGGACAGGGGGGGCAGATACGCAGTATTTT. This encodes CASSFGTGGADTQYF.

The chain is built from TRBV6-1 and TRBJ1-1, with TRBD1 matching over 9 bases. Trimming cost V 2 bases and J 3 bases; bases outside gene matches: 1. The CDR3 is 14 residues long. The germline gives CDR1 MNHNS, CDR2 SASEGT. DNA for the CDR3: TGTGCCAGCAGTGAACGGGACAGGGACACTGAAGCTTTCTTT. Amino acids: CASSERDRDTEAFF.

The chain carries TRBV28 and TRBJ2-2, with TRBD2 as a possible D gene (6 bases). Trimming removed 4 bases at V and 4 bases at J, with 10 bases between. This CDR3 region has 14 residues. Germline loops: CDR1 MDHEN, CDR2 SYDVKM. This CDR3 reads CASSSVGGTGELFF. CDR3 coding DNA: TGTGCCAGCAGTTCAGTGGGGGGCACCGGGGAGCTGTTTTTT.

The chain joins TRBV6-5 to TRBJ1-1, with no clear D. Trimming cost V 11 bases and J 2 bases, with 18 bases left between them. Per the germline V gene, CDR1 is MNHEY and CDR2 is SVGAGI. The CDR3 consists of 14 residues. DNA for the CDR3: TGTGCCGGGCAATATGAAGACGGTAACACTGAAGCTTTCTTT. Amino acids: CAGQYEDGNTEAFF.

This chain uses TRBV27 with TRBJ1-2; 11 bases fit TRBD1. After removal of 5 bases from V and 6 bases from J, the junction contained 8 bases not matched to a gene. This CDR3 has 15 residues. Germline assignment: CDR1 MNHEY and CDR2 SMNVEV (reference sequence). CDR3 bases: TGTGCCAGCAGTCCACGGACAGGGGGCATCGATGGCTACACCTTC. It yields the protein CASSPRTGGIDGYTF.

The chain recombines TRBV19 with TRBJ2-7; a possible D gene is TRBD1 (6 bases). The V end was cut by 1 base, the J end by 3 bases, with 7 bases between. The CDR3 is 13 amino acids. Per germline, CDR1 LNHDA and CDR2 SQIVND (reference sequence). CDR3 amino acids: CASSIGGGYEQYF. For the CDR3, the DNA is TGTGCCAGTAGTATAGGAGGGGGCTACGAGCAGTACTTC.

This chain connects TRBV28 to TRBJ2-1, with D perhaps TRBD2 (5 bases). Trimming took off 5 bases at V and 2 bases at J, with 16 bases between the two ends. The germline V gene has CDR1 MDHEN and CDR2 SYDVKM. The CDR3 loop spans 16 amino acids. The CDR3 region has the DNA TGTGCCAGCAGTGTCCTACTAGTCTTCACCTACAATGAGCAGTTCTTC. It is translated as CASSVLLVFTYNEQFF.

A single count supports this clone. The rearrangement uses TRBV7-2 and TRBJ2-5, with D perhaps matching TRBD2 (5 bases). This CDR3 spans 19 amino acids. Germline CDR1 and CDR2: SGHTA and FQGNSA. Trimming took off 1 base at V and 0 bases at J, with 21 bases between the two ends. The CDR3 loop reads CASSLESSPRRWYQETQYF. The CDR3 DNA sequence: TGTGCCAGCAGCTTAGAGTCTAGCCCCCGAAGATGGTACCAAGAGACCCAGTACTTC.

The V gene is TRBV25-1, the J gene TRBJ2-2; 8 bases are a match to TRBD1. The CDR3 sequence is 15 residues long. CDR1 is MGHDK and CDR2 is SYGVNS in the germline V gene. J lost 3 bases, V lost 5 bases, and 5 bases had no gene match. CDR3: CASSPWTGYTGELFF. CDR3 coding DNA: TGTGCCAGCAGTCCATGGACAGGGTACACCGGGGAGCTGTTTTTT.

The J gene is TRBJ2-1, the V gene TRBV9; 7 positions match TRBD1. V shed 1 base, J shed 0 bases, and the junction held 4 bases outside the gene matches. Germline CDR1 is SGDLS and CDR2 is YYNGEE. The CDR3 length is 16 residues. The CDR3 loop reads CASSVLGDSSYNEQFF. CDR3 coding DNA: TGTGCCAGCAGCGTATTGGGGGACAGCTCCTACAATGAGCAGTTCTTC.

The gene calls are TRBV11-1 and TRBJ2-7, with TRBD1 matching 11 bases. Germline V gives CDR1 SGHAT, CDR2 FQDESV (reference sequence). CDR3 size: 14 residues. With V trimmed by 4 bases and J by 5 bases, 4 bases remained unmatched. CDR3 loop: CASSSGQGAHEQYF. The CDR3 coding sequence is TGTGCCAGCAGCTCCGGACAGGGGGCACACGAGCAGTACTTC.

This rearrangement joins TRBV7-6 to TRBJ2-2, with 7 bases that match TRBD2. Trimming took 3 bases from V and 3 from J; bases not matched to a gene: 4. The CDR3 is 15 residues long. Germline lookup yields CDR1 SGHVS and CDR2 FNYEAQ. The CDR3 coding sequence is TGTGCCAGCAGCTTCCGGGGGGTAGACACCGGGGAGCTGTTTTTT. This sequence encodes CASSFRGVDTGELFF.

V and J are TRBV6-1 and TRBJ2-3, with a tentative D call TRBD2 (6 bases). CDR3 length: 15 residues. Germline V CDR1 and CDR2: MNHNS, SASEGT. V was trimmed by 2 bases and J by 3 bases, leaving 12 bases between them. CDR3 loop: CASSERSGVTDTQYF. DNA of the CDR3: TGTGCCAGCAGTGAACGGTCGGGAGTGACAGATACGCAGTATTTT.

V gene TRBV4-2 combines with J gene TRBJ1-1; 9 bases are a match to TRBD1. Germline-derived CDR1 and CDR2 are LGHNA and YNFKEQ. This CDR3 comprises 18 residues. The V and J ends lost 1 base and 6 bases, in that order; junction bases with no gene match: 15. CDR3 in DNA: TGTGCCAGCAGCCAAGCCGGGACAGGGACAACTGTGGGCGCTGAAGCTTTCTTT. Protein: CASSQAGTGTTVGAEAFF.

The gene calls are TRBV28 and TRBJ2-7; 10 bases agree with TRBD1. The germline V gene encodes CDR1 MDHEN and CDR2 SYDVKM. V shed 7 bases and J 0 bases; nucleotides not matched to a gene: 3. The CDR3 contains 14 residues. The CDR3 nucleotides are TGTGCCAGCAAAGGGACAGGGGCCTCCTACGAGCAGTACTTC. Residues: CASKGTGASYEQYF.

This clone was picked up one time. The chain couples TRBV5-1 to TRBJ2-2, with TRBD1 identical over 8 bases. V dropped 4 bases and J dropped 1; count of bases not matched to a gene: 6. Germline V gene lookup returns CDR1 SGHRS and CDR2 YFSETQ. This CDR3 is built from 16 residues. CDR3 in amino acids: CASSPSGTGNTGELFF. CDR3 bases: TGCGCCAGCAGCCCATCAGGGACAGGGAACACCGGGGAGCTGTTTTTT.

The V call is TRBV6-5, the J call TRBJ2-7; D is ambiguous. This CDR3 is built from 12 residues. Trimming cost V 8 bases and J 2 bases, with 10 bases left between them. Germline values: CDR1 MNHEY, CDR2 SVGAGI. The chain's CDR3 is CASATTAYEQYF. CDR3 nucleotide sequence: TGTGCCAGCGCGACCACAGCCTACGAGCAGTACTTC.

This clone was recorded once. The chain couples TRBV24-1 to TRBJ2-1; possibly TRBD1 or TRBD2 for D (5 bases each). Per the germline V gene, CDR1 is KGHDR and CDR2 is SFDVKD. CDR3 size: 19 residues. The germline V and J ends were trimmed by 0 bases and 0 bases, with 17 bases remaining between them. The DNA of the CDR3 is TGTGCCACCAGTGATTTGCGGGACGCGGCCACCGCCTCCTACAATGAGCAGTTCTTC. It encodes CATSDLRDAATASYNEQFF.

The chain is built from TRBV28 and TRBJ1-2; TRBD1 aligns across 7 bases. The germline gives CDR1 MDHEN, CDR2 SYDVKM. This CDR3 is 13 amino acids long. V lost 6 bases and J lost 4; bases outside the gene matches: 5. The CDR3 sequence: CASSPGQFYGYTF. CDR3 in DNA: TGTGCCAGCAGCCCGGGACAGTTCTATGGCTACACCTTC.

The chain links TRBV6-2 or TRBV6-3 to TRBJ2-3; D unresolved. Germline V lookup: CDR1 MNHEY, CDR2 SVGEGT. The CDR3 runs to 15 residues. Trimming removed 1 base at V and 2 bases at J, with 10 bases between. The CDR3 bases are TGTGCCAGCAGTTACTTCCGAACTTTCACAGATACGCAGTATTTT. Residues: CASSYFRTFTDTQYF.